The 7 T cell receptor beta chains presented below share a single source sample, sequenced in a study of response to subunit inactivated influenza vaccine. Each CDR3 protein gets one entry after TCRdb re-called the RT-PCR reads with MiXCR. The sample has more than 500,000 distinct CDR3 sequences, around 11% seen once. These data also featured in a second study, about T cells expressing NK-cell markers. That paper notes: Researchers built TCR beta cDNA using 5'RACE template switching with UMIs.

The sample was PBMCs from blood, taken on the day of vaccination. These receptors came from a man aged 45-60 years who received an inactivated influenza vaccine.

This clonotype was recorded at least ten times. This chain connects TRBV5-6 to TRBJ2-7; a possible D gene is TRBD1 (6 bases). The CDR3 has 12 residues. Germline V lookup: CDR1 SGHDT, CDR2 YYEEEE. V lost 3 bases and J lost 4, with 8 bases in between. The CDR3 here is CASSSTGYEQYF. In DNA, the CDR3 is TGTGCCAGCAGCTCCACAGGGTACGAGCAGTACTTC.

The gene calls are TRBV6-2 or TRBV6-3 and TRBJ2-7, with D unresolved. Trimming removed 2 bases at V and 3 bases at J, with 11 bases between. This CDR3 spans 14 amino acids. Germline CDR1 reads MNHEY; CDR2 reads SVGEGT. The chain's CDR3 is CASSYDLISYEQYF. The DNA for the CDR3 is TGTGCCAGCAGTTACGACTTGATAAGCTACGAGCAGTACTTC.

This chain links TRBV20-1 with TRBJ2-7; no clear D. Per the germline V gene, CDR1 is DFQATT and CDR2 is SNEGSKA (reference sequence). The CDR3 extends over 11 amino acids. V was shortened by 0 bases and J by 7 bases, with 7 bases between the two germline ends. The DNA for the CDR3 is TGCAGTGCTAGAGATATACCGGAGCAGTACTTC. Amino acids: CSARDIPEQYF.

This clonotype was seen repeatedly, ten times or more. The gene calls are TRBV28 and TRBJ1-5; D unresolved. V lost 7 bases and J 6 bases, leaving 31 bases between the germline ends. The germline V gene has CDR1 MDHEN and CDR2 SYDVKM. The CDR3 totals 19 residues. CDR3 loop: CASTSGRADWGLRTQPQHF. CDR3 DNA sequence: TGTGCCAGCACCTCCGGAAGGGCGGATTGGGGTTTGCGAACTCAGCCCCAGCATTTT.

This clonotype has a handful of counts. J is TRBJ2-3 and V is TRBV5-1; D gene ambiguous. This CDR3 contains 15 residues. Trimming removed 4 bases at V and 1 base at J, with 13 bases between. Per the germline V gene, CDR1 is SGHRS and CDR2 is YFSETQ. The CDR3 here is CASSASIPRTDTQYF. In DNA, the CDR3 is TGCGCCAGCAGCGCCTCCATTCCCCGCACAGATACGCAGTATTTT. The full variable domain, in which reference TRBV5-1 and TRBJ2-3 provide the parts outside the CDR3, is KAGVTQTPRYLIKTRGQQVTLSCSPISGHRSVSWYQQTPGQGLQFLFEYFSETQRNKGNFPGRFSGRQFSNSRSEMNVSTLELGDSALYLCASSASIPRTDTQYFGPGTRLTVL.

The V call is TRBV7-6, the J call TRBJ2-2; 11 positions match TRBD1. With V trimmed by 4 bases and J by 6 bases, 7 bases remained unmatched. From germline, CDR1 is SGHVS and CDR2 FNYEAQ. This CDR3 contains 16 residues. The CDR3 bases are TGTGCCAGCAGCTCCAGGACAGGGGGCATGTCCGGGGAGCTGTTTTTT. Translated, it gives CASSSRTGGMSGELFF.

CDR3 protein: CASSFTSGRGKETQYF. Written as DNA, the CDR3 is TGTGCCAGCAGCTTCACTAGCGGGAGGGGGAAAGAGACCCAGTACTTC. This chain connects TRBV11-2 to TRBJ2-5; 13 nucleotides match TRBD2. The CDR3 is 16 residues long. With V trimmed by 3 bases and J by 3 bases, 4 bases remained unmatched. Germline V gene sequence: CDR1 SGHAT, CDR2 FQNNGV.